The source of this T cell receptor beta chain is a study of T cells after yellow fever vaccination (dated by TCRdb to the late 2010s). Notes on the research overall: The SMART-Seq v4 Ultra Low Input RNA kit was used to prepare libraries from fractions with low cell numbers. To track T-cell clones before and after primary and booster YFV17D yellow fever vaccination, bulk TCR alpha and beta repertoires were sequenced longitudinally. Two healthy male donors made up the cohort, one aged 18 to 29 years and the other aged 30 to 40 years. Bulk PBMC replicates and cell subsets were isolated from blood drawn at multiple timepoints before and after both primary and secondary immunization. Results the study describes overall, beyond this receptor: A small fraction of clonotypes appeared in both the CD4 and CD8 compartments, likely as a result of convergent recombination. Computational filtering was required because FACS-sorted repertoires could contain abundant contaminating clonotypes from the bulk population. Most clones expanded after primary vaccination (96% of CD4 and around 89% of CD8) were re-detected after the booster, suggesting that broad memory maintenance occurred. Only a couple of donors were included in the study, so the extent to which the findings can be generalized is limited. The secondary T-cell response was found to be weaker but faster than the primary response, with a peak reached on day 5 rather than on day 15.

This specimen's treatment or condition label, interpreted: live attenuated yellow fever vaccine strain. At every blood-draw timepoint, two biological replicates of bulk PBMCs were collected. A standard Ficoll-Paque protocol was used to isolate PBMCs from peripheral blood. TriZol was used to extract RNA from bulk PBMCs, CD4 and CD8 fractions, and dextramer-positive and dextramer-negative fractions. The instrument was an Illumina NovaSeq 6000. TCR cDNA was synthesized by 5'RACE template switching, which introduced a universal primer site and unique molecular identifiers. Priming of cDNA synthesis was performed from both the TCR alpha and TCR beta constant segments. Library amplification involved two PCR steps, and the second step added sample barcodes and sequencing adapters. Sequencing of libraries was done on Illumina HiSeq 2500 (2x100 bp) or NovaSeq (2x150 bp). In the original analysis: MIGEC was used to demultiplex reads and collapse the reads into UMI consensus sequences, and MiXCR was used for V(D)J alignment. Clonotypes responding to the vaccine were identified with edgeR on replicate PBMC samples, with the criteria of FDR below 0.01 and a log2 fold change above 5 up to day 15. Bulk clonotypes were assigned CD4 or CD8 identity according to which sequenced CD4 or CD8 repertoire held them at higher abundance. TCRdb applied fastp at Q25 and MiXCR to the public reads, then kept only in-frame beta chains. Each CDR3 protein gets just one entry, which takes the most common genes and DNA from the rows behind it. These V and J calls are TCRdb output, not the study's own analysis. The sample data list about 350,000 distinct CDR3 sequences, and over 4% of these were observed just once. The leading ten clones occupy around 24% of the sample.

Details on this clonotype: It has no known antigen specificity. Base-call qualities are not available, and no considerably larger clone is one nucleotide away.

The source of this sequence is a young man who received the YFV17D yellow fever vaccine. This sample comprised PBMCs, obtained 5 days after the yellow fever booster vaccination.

The encoded CDR3 is CASSWAEPNTEAFF. The nucleotide sequence reads TGTGCCAGCAGTTGGGCAGAGCCGAACACTGAAGCTTTCTTT. This chain is built from TRBV6-2 or TRBV6-3 and TRBJ1-1; the D gene is unclear. V loses 4 bases, J loses 1 base, and the germline ends lie 10 bases apart. The germline V gene supplies CDR1 MNHEY and CDR2 SVGEGT. From the cysteine up to the phenylalanine, the CDR3 has a length of 14 residues. The DNA shown is the 42-base CDR3, in frame from base 1.